This entry describes one T cell receptor (beta chain). Antigen unknown. The CDR3 has 12 amino acids. Trimming cost V 6 bases and J 5 bases, with 10 bases left between them. CDR1 is MNHEY and CDR2 is SVGAGI in the germline V gene. This specimen comes from a study of T cell responses to AZD1222 COVID-19 vaccine. Overall study findings and caveats: Researchers took repertoire samples only after the peak T cell response had come.

Clones were read by immunoSEQ multiplex PCR, and TCRdb kept only the in-frame ones, dropping some. The data show about 150,000 clones, with more than 85% seen just once and under 2% held by the top ten. The material sequenced was peripheral blood, taken on day 0 of AZD1222 vaccination. V is TRBV6-5 and J is TRBJ2-5; no firm D call. This TCR derives from an adult in good health. Here the CDR3 reads CASRLDGETQYF. The CDR3 DNA reads as TGTGCCAGCAGACTTGATGGGGAGACCCAGTACTTC.